The rows below give T cell receptor beta chains drawn from one sample of a study of CD4+ T cells in melanoma. The data were produced by immunoSEQ multiplex PCR, yet TCRdb's version contains in-frame clones alone and is incomplete. The table includes more than 110,000 clones, 80% to 95% detected once. The receptors here all came from a human donor with melanoma. Both conserved end residues are part of each CDR3. Each record gives: clone size, J gene, V gene, D gene, CDR3 protein, CDR3 DNA. A D gene is named only where the DNA matches it firmly. For some rows the clone size is stated as once, few or many, or as a class when expanded; others skip it.

clone size: NA; J gene: TRBJ2-7; V gene: TRBV5-8; D gene: NA; CDR3 protein: CASSFRSSYEQYF; CDR3 DNA: TGTGCCAGCAGCTTTAGGAGCTCCTACGAGCAGTACTTC
clone size: NA; J gene: TRBJ1-4; V gene: TRBV27; D gene: NA; CDR3 protein: CASSPIGGVKLFF; CDR3 DNA: TGTGCCAGCAGTCCGATTGGGGGGGTGAAACTGTTTTTT
clone size: NA; J gene: TRBJ2-3; V gene: TRBV18; D gene: TRBD2; CDR3 protein: CASSPATSGSTDTQYF; CDR3 DNA: TGTGCCAGCTCACCAGCGACTAGCGGGAGCACAGATACGCAGTATTTT
clone size: NA; J gene: TRBJ1-6; V gene: TRBV7-9; D gene: TRBD1; CDR3 protein: CACELQGDLSPLHF; CDR3 DNA: TGTGCCTGCGAATTACAGGGGGACTTGTCACCCCTCCACTTT
clone size: NA; J gene: TRBJ1-5; V gene: TRBV5-5; D gene: NA; CDR3 protein: CASSSYGTPSNQPQHF; CDR3 DNA: TGTGCCAGCAGCTCATACGGGACACCATCCAATCAGCCCCAGCATTTT
clone size: NA; J gene: TRBJ2-5; V gene: TRBV7-3; D gene: TRBD1; CDR3 protein: CASGRTGQETQYF; CDR3 DNA: TGTGCCAGCGGTAGGACAGGTCAAGAGACCCAGTACTTC
clone size: NA; J gene: TRBJ1-6; V gene: TRBV9; D gene: TRBD1; CDR3 protein: CASSVAPQGNSPLHF; CDR3 DNA: TGTGCCAGCAGCGTAGCTCCACAGGGGAATTCACCCCTCCACTTT
clone size: NA; J gene: TRBJ2-5; V gene: TRBV29-1; D gene: NA; CDR3 protein: CSVEDLRRGETQYF; CDR3 DNA: TGCAGCGTTGAAGATCTTAGACGAGGAGAGACCCAGTACTTC
clone size: NA; J gene: TRBJ2-5; V gene: TRBV19; D gene: NA; CDR3 protein: CASSIGPGRGETQYF; CDR3 DNA: TGTGCCAGTAGTATAGGTCCAGGTCGGGGAGAGACCCAGTACTTC
clone size: NA; J gene: TRBJ2-1; V gene: TRBV7-7; D gene: TRBD2; CDR3 protein: CASSPGGLGEQFF; CDR3 DNA: TGTGCCAGCAGCCCGGGGGGGCTAGGTGAGCAGTTCTTC
clone size: NA; J gene: TRBJ1-1; V gene: TRBV28; D gene: NA; CDR3 protein: CASSFIRVRVNTEAFF; CDR3 DNA: TGTGCCAGCAGTTTTATCAGGGTTCGGGTGAACACTGAAGCTTTCTTT
clone size: once; J gene: TRBJ2-5; V gene: TRBV5-4; D gene: NA; CDR3 protein: CASKNEPGAETQYF; CDR3 DNA: TGTGCCAGCAAGAATGAGCCAGGGGCAGAGACCCAGTACTTC
clone size: few; J gene: TRBJ2-3; V gene: TRBV5-1; D gene: NA; CDR3 protein: CASNRGGSTDTQYF; CDR3 DNA: TGCGCCAGCAACCGAGGGGGTAGCACAGATACGCAGTATTTT
clone size: NA; J gene: TRBJ1-2; V gene: TRBV6-1; D gene: TRBD1; CDR3 protein: CASSEFRGNYGYTF; CDR3 DNA: TGTGCCAGCAGTGAATTCAGGGGGAACTATGGCTACACCTTC
clone size: NA; J gene: TRBJ2-7; V gene: TRBV7-8; D gene: NA; CDR3 protein: CASSLGPRTATYEQYF; CDR3 DNA: TGTGCCAGCAGCTTAGGCCCCCGGACGGCTACCTACGAGCAGTACTTC
clone size: NA; J gene: TRBJ1-1; V gene: TRBV9; D gene: NA; CDR3 protein: CASSEGPGPQEAFF; CDR3 DNA: TGTGCCAGCAGCGAAGGCCCGGGGCCCCAAGAAGCTTTCTTT
clone size: NA; J gene: TRBJ2-5; V gene: TRBV2; D gene: NA; CDR3 protein: CASSTGTQETQYF; CDR3 DNA: TGTGCCAGCAGCACCGGGACTCAAGAGACCCAGTACTTC
clone size: NA; J gene: TRBJ1-2; V gene: TRBV29-1; D gene: NA; CDR3 protein: CSVEVSTGRNGYTF; CDR3 DNA: TGCAGCGTTGAGGTGTCCACAGGGAGGAATGGCTACACCTTC
clone size: NA; J gene: TRBJ2-1; V gene: TRBV6-4; D gene: TRBD2; CDR3 protein: CASSDSPSGFYNEQFF; CDR3 DNA: TGTGCCAGCAGTGACTCGCCTAGCGGGTTCTACAATGAGCAGTTCTTC
clone size: NA; J gene: TRBJ2-2; V gene: TRBV7-6; D gene: NA; CDR3 protein: CASSLTRGFTGELFF; CDR3 DNA: TGTGCCAGCAGCTTGACTAGGGGCTTCACCGGGGAGCTGTTTTTT
clone size: NA; J gene: TRBJ1-5; V gene: TRBV28; D gene: TRBD1; CDR3 protein: CASSPPDRARNQPQHF; CDR3 DNA: TGTGCCAGCAGTCCGCCAGACAGGGCGCGCAATCAGCCCCAGCATTTT
clone size: NA; J gene: TRBJ2-1; V gene: TRBV4-1; D gene: NA; CDR3 protein: CASSQLGGANEQFF; CDR3 DNA: TGCGCCAGCAGCCAACTGGGCGGGGCCAATGAGCAGTTCTTC
clone size: NA; J gene: TRBJ2-4; V gene: TRBV5-5; D gene: NA; CDR3 protein: CASCSTLAKNIQYF; CDR3 DNA: TGTGCCAGCTGTTCAACCTTAGCCAAAAACATTCAGTACTTC
clone size: NA; J gene: TRBJ1-2; V gene: TRBV7-2; D gene: NA; CDR3 protein: CASSPEGYYGYTF; CDR3 DNA: TGTGCCAGCAGCCCAGAGGGGTACTATGGCTACACCTTC
clone size: NA; J gene: TRBJ2-1; V gene: TRBV7-9; D gene: NA; CDR3 protein: CASSYGGSDEQFF; CDR3 DNA: TGTGCCAGCAGCTATGGAGGATCTGATGAGCAGTTCTTC
clone size: NA; J gene: TRBJ2-5; V gene: TRBV7-2; D gene: NA; CDR3 protein: CASSYGLETQYF; CDR3 DNA: TGTGCCAGCAGCTATGGGTTGGAGACCCAGTACTTC
clone size: NA; J gene: TRBJ1-2; V gene: TRBV5-6; D gene: TRBD1; CDR3 protein: CASSLGQGRDGKYGYTF; CDR3 DNA: TGTGCCAGCAGCTTGGGACAGGGCAGAGATGGGAAGTATGGCTACACCTTC
clone size: NA; J gene: TRBJ2-1; V gene: TRBV2; D gene: TRBD2; CDR3 protein: CASSENGGNYNEQFF; CDR3 DNA: TGTGCCAGCAGTGAGAACGGGGGGAACTACAATGAGCAGTTCTTC
clone size: NA; J gene: TRBJ2-1; V gene: TRBV6-4; D gene: NA; CDR3 protein: CASSDQVGPDNEQFF; CDR3 DNA: TGTGCCAGCAGTGACCAAGTTGGCCCGGACAATGAGCAGTTCTTC
clone size: NA; J gene: TRBJ1-1; V gene: TRBV5-4; D gene: TRBD1; CDR3 protein: CASSSMDRVSTEAFF; CDR3 DNA: TGTGCCAGCAGCTCGATGGACAGGGTGAGCACTGAAGCTTTCTTT
clone size: NA; J gene: TRBJ1-1; V gene: TRBV7-9; D gene: NA; CDR3 protein: CASSPPRLGGPKTTEAFF; CDR3 DNA: TGTGCCAGCAGTCCCCCCCGGTTAGGGGGGCCCAAGACCACTGAAGCTTTCTTT